This TCR beta chain was documented in a study of blood T cell repertoires in COVID-19. About the study: Sources were T cells, B-cell-depleted T cells, or PBMCs; the material itself was cDNA or gDNA.

Original processing methods: Estimated nucleated cell counts came from reference gene primer amplification. Sequencing was performed with immunoSEQ multiplex PCR; in TCRdb, only in-frame clones are kept and a portion is missing. That table furnishes V, J and clone size, whereas the DNA furnished D and trimming. Of 200,000 to 300,000 clones listed, around 86% are singletons. The receptor was derived from a woman in her sixties with active or convalescent COVID-19. Sequencing was performed on peripheral blood.

CDR3 in DNA: TGTGCTAGTGGTTTGATAGCCACAGATACGCAGTATTTT. It encodes CASGLIATDTQYF. The chain has TRBV12-5 and TRBJ2-3; D is unresolved. This CDR3 comprises 13 residues. Trimming took off 2 bases at V and 2 bases at J, with 5 bases between the two ends. Germline lookup yields CDR1 LGHNT and CDR2 FRNRAP.